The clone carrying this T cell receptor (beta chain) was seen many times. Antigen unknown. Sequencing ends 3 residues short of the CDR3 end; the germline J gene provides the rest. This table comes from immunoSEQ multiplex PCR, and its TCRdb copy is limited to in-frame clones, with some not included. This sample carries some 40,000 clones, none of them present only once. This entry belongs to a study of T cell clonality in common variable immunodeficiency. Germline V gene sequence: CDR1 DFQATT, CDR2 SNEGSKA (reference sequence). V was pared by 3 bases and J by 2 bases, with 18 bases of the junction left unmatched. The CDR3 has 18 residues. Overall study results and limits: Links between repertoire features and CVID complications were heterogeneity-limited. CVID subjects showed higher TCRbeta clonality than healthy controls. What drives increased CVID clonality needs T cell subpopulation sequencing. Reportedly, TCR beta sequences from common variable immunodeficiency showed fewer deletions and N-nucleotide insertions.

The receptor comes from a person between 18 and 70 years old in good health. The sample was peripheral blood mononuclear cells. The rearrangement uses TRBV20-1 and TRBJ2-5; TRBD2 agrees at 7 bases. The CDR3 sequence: CSASSPMTSPAGQETQYF. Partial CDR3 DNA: TGCAGTGCTAGCAGCCCCATGACTAGCCCGGCGGGACAAGAGACC.